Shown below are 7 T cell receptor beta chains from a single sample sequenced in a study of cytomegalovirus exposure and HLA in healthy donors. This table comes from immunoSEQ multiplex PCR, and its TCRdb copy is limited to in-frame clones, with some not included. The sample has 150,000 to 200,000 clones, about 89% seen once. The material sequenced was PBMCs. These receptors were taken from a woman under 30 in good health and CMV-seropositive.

CDR3 protein: CASSIRVGQGRNEQFF. The CDR3 DNA sequence: TGTGCCAGTAGTATAAGAGTCGGACAGGGTAGGAATGAGCAGTTCTTC. V usage is TRBV19 and J usage is TRBJ2-1; 8 nucleotides line up with TRBD1. This CDR3 has 16 residues. Germline CDR1 and CDR2: LNHDA and SQIVND (reference sequence). With 2 bases clipped from V and 7 bases from J, the junction kept 10 bases outside the gene matches.

CDR3 bases: TGCGCCAGCAGCCAAGACGTGACATCGAACACTGAAGCTTTCTTT. Protein sequence: CASSQDVTSNTEAFF. The chain employs TRBV4-1 and TRBJ1-1; no clear D. CDR1 is MGHRA and CDR2 is YSYEKL in the germline V gene. With 0 bases removed from V and 1 base from J, the gap between germline ends came to 9 bases. The CDR3 loop spans 15 amino acids.

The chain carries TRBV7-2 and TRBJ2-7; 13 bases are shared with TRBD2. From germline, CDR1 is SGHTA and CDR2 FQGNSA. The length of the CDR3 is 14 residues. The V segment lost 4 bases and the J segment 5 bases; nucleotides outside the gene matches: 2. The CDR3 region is CASSWGTSGDEQYF. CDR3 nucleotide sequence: TGTGCCAGCAGCTGGGGGACTAGCGGGGACGAGCAGTACTTC.

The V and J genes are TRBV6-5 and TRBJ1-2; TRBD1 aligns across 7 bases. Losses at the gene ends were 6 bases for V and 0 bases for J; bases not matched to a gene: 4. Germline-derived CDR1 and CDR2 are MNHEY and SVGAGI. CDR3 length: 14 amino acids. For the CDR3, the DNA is TGTGCCAGCAGACTACAGGGGCCTAACTATGGCTACACCTTC. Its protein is CASRLQGPNYGYTF.

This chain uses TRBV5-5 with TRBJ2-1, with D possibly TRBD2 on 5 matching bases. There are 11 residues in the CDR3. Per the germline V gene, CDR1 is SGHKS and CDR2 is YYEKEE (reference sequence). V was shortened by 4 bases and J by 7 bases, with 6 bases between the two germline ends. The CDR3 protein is CASSPGNEQFF. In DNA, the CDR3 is TGTGCCAGCAGCCCGGGGAATGAGCAGTTCTTC.

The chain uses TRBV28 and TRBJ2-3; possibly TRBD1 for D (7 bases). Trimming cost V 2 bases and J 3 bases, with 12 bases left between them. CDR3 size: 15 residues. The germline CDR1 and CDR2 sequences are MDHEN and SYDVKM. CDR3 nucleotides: TGTGCCAGCAGTTTACCAGGGGGGATAACAGATACGCAGTATTTT. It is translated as CASSLPGGITDTQYF.

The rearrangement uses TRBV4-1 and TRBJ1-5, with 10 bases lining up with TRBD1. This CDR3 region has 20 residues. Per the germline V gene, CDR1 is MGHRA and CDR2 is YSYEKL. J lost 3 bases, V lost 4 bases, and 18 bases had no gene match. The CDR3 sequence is CASSPSAGTGVFAVNQPQHF. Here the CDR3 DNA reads TGCGCCAGCAGCCCTTCAGCCGGGACAGGGGTCTTCGCAGTCAATCAGCCCCAGCATTTT.